This T cell receptor beta chain was sequenced in a study of TIL therapy for anti-PD-1-resistant metastatic lung cancer. In the study overall: Most patients had lung adenocarcinoma; a handful of tumors were EGFR-mutant, two ALK-rearranged; half smoked currently or formerly. Tumors carried a median 1.5 non-synonymous mutations per megabase.

Sequencing used immunoSEQ v3. Libraries were sequenced to 2 million to 2.5 million read pairs (survey) or roughly 4.5-6 million (deep). The assay was immunoSEQ multiplex PCR, and TCRdb's table has in-frame clones only and misses some. Of about 50,000 clones in the sample, approximately 70% were seen once. Described time point: pre-treatment sample, taken before nivolumab and TIL therapy. Most excised metastases sampled were pleural nodules or supraclavicular lymph nodes. The CDR3 runs to 14 residues. The V segment lost 4 bases and the J segment 6 bases; nucleotides outside the gene matches: 7. The V gene's germline CDR1 is SQVTM and CDR2 ANQGSEA.

The J gene is TRBJ2-1, the V gene TRBV29-1; 9 bases agree with TRBD2. This TCR was recovered from a person between 25 and 79 years old with non-small cell lung cancer. The sample in question was tumor tissue, obtained at baseline. DNA for the CDR3: TGCAGCGTTGGAGAGCGGGGGGTAGTCAATGAGCAGTTCTTC. Translation: CSVGERGVVNEQFF.